The 32 T cell receptor beta chains presented below share a single source sample, sequenced in a study of read filtering for tumor transcriptome and immune sequencing. Molecular barcoded adaptors covering alpha/delta and beta/gamma chains were used on 400 to 450 ng RNA. MiXCR, applied by TCRdb to the reads, yields one record per CDR3 protein. Counted here are about 19,000 distinct CDR3 sequences, approximately 24% occurring once; the ten biggest clones make up approximately 25%. The sequenced sample consisted of a population of CD138-negative cells sorted from bone marrow. These receptors were obtained from a donor over 35 with multiple myeloma.

In this sample, this clonotype turned up many times. CDR3 in DNA: TGCAGTGCTAGTGCAGGGTCTGAAGCTTTCTTT. Translated: CSASAGSEAFF. The V and J genes are TRBV20-1 and TRBJ1-1; D possibly corresponds to TRBD1 (5 bases). Germline V gives CDR1 DFQATT, CDR2 SNEGSKA (reference sequence). Trimming stripped 3 bases from V and 6 bases from J, with 8 bases between. CDR3 length equals 11 residues.

This chain uses TRBV6-6 with TRBJ1-1, with D unclear. Germline V gene data show CDR1 as MNHNY and CDR2 as SVGAGI (reference sequence). CDR3 size: 14 residues. With 5 bases removed from V and 0 bases from J, the gap between germline ends came to 10 bases. The CDR3: CASSRGRLNTEAFF. The CDR3 nucleotides are TGTGCCAGCAGTCGAGGGCGGTTGAACACTGAAGCTTTCTTT.

The chain employs TRBV11-2 and TRBJ2-2, with unresolved D. CDR1 and CDR2 (germline): SGHAT, FQNNGV. This CDR3 is 12 amino acids long. V shed 3 bases and J shed 6 bases, with 5 bases lying between them. The CDR3 spells CASSFEAGELFF. The CDR3 DNA is TGTGCCAGCAGCTTTGAAGCCGGGGAGCTGTTTTTT.

The rearrangement links TRBV4-1 to TRBJ2-2; 11 nucleotides align to TRBD2. The CDR3 loop spans 18 amino acids. Germline CDR1 reads MGHRA; CDR2 reads YSYEKL. With V trimmed by 0 bases and J by 0 bases, 3 bases remained unmatched. The CDR3 is CASSQEWGLAANTGELFF. As DNA, the CDR3 is TGCGCCAGCAGCCAAGAGTGGGGACTAGCGGCGAACACCGGGGAGCTGTTTTTT.

The chain has TRBV19 and TRBJ2-7, with D maybe TRBD2 (5 bases). With 2 bases removed from V and 7 bases from J, the gap between germline ends came to 12 bases. The CDR3 covers 13 residues. CDR1 and CDR2 (germline): LNHDA, SQIVND (reference sequence). The CDR3 spells CASSISLSGEQYF. The CDR3 coding sequence is TGTGCCAGTAGTATAAGCCTTTCGGGGGAGCAGTACTTC.

This clonotype was observed many times. The V and J genes are TRBV4-1 and TRBJ2-2; D unclear. V lost 3 bases and J lost 1, with 6 bases in between. The germline V gene has CDR1 MGHRA and CDR2 YSYEKL. The CDR3 runs to 14 residues. As DNA, the CDR3 is TGCGCCAGCAGCCACTACTTGAACACCGGGGAGCTGTTTTTT. Residues: CASSHYLNTGELFF.

This chain connects TRBV19 to TRBJ2-5; either TRBD1 or TRBD2 may supply D (5 bases each). Trimming cost V 8 bases and J 2 bases, with 12 bases left between them. Germline CDR1 and CDR2: LNHDA and SQIVND (reference sequence). This CDR3 contains 13 residues. CDR3 loop: CASAPGRQETQYF. The CDR3 region has the DNA TGTGCCAGTGCGCCGGGGCGACAAGAGACCCAGTACTTC.

To note about this clonotype: It may be a read error: a sequence one base away is much more abundant. The chain recombines TRBV7-9 with TRBJ1-1; D call uncertain. The CDR3 spans 11 residues. Germline CDR1 is SEHNR and CDR2 is FQNEAQ (reference sequence). The CDR3 spells CVSSPNTEAFF. CDR3 nucleotides: TGTGTCAGCAGCCCTAACACTGAAGCTTTCTTT.

This clonotype was counted a few times. The CDR3 nucleotides are TGCAGTGCTCTGACTAGCGGGAGAGGGGAGACCCAGTACTTC. Encoded protein: CSALTSGRGETQYF. The genes are TRBV20-1 and TRBJ2-5; 12 nucleotides align to TRBD2. After removal of 5 bases from V and 5 bases from J, the junction contained 6 bases not matched to a gene. The CDR3 extends over 14 amino acids. Germline loops: CDR1 DFQATT, CDR2 SNEGSKA (reference sequence).

This chain links TRBV13 with TRBJ2-3, with 7 bases fitting TRBD1. Germline assignment: CDR1 PRHDT and CDR2 FYEKMQ (reference sequence). CDR3 size: 14 residues. V was pared by 4 bases and J by 1 base, with 2 bases of the junction left unmatched. The CDR3: CASSSGTGTDTQYF. The CDR3 DNA follows: TGTGCCAGCAGCTCCGGGACAGGCACAGATACGCAGTATTTT.

This clonotype was seen at least ten times. The rearrangement joins TRBV5-1 to TRBJ1-1, with D maybe TRBD1 (5 bases). The V gene lost 8 bases and the J gene lost 1 base, with 9 bases spanning the gap. The germline V gene has CDR1 SGHRS and CDR2 YFSETQ. The CDR3 contains 12 residues. The CDR3 DNA follows: TGCGCCAGTTCTACAGGGAACACTGAAGCTTTCTTT. This encodes CASSTGNTEAFF. Drawing the rest from reference TRBV5-1 and TRBJ1-1, the complete variable domain is KAGVTQTPRYLIKTRGQQVTLSCSPISGHRSVSWYQQTPGQGLQFLFEYFSETQRNKGNFPGRFSGRQFSNSRSEMNVSTLELGDSALYLCASSTGNTEAFFGQGTRLTVV.

This clonotype was observed at least ten times. V usage is TRBV12-2 and J usage is TRBJ1-3; the table assigns TRBD1, which was not confirmed against the DNA. TRBV12-2 is labeled a pseudogene. The CDR3 contains 17 residues. For the CDR3, the DNA is TGTGCAAGTCGCTCCCAAGGTGGGACAGGCTCAGGAAACACCATATATTTT. Its translation: CASRSQGGTGSGNTIYF.

The chain uses TRBV3-1 and TRBJ2-7; D is undetermined. The CDR3 loop spans 16 amino acids. Between the trimmed V and J ends, which lost 6 bases and 4 bases, there was a span of 22 bases. From germline, CDR1 is LGHDT and CDR2 YNNKEL (reference sequence). CDR3 nucleotide sequence: TGTGCCAGCAGTAAATCCTCGCGGCTGTTAATTTACGAGCAGTACTTC. Encoded protein: CASSKSSRLLIYEQYF.

In its sample, this clonotype ranks as medium-sized. V and J are TRBV4-3 and TRBJ2-7; a weak D match, TRBD1 (5 bases). This CDR3 comprises 15 residues. Trimming left V 0 bases short and J 2 bases short, with 11 bases between. Germline lookup yields CDR1 LGHNA and CDR2 YSLEER. The CDR3 is CASSQESQGPYEQYF. CDR3 nucleotide sequence: TGCGCCAGCAGCCAAGAGAGCCAGGGTCCCTACGAGCAGTACTTC.

V and J are TRBV29-1 and TRBJ2-7; TRBD2 agrees at 11 bases. V shed 3 bases and J 2 bases; nucleotides not matched to a gene: 3. CDR3 length equals 14 residues. The germline V gene encodes CDR1 SQVTM and CDR2 ANQGSEA. CDR3 residues: CSVEGLAEAYEQYF. Written as DNA, the CDR3 is TGCAGCGTTGAGGGACTAGCGGAAGCCTACGAGCAGTACTTC.

This clonotype has more than one count but fewer than ten. This may be a read error, as it is one base from a much larger clone. The chain couples TRBV12-3 or TRBV12-4 to TRBJ2-3; D is possibly TRBD1 (7 bases). This CDR3 has 13 amino acids. CDR3 amino acids: CASSHGGTDTRYF. The DNA of the CDR3 is TGTGCCAGCAGCCATGGGGGGACAGATACGCGGTATTTT.

This clonotype was recorded at least ten times. The genes are TRBV3-1 and TRBJ2-1; 13 nucleotides align to TRBD2. This CDR3 region has 15 residues. The V segment lost 3 bases and the J segment 6 bases; nucleotides outside the gene matches: 2. CDR1 and CDR2 (germline): LGHDT, YNNKEL (reference sequence). This chain's CDR3 is CASSQGLAGINEQFF. CDR3 in DNA: TGTGCCAGCAGCCAGGGACTAGCGGGAATCAATGAGCAGTTCTTC.

This clonotype was seen a few times. The chain carries TRBV6-6 and TRBJ1-4; tentatively, D is TRBD1 (5 bases). Germline lookup yields CDR1 MNHNY and CDR2 SVGAGI (reference sequence). This CDR3 comprises 13 residues. The germline V and J ends were trimmed by 8 bases and 6 bases, with 13 bases remaining between them. The CDR3 is CASLRGMDEKLFF. Here the CDR3 DNA reads TGTGCCAGCCTACGGGGGATGGATGAAAAACTGTTTTTT.

Worth noting for this clonotype: Since a much larger clone is just one base distant, this may be a read error. The chain has TRBV2 and TRBJ2-5; D may be TRBD1 or TRBD2 (5 bases each). This CDR3 has 12 amino acids. Germline V lookup: CDR1 SNHLY, CDR2 FYNNEI. This chain's CDR3 is CAGTGPQGTQYF. CDR3 in DNA: TGTGCCGGGACCGGGCCCCAAGGGACCCAGTACTTC.

Comments on this clonotype: A much larger clone sits a single nucleotide away, making a read error possible. J is TRBJ2-1 and V is TRBV5-4, with a weak D call TRBD1 (6 bases). The CDR3 sequence is 16 residues long. CDR1 is SGHNT, CDR2 YYREEE, per germline (reference sequence). V lost 0 bases and J 3 bases, leaving 13 bases between the germline ends. The CDR3 DNA reads as TGTGCCAGCAGCTTGGGGGACACACTATTCTACAATGAGCAGTTCTTC. This translates into CASSLGDTLFYNEQFF.

This clonotype was detected only a few times. The chain joins TRBV20-1 to TRBJ2-3, with TRBD2 matching 8 bases. Looked up from germline, CDR1 is DFQATT and CDR2 is SNEGSKA (reference sequence). The CDR3 is 14 residues long. J was trimmed by 4 bases and V by 3 bases; bases with no gene match: 6. The CDR3 DNA reads as TGCAGTGCTAGTCCCGGGAGGGCCGCAGATACGCAGTATTTT. Translating gives CSASPGRAADTQYF.

At least ten counts were recorded for this clonotype. The V gene is TRBV27, the J gene TRBJ2-5, with a weak D call TRBD2 (6 bases). Germline V lookup: CDR1 MNHEY, CDR2 SMNVEV (reference sequence). CDR3 length: 13 residues. V dropped 6 bases and J dropped 5 bases, with 13 bases sitting between them. CDR3 sequence reads: CASSWDFAETQYF. CDR3 nucleotide sequence: TGTGCCAGCAGCTGGGACTTCGCGGAGACCCAGTACTTC.

This clonotype was seen only once. CDR3 sequence: CASSIGGAENQPQHF. The CDR3 DNA reads as TGTGCCAGCAGCATAGGAGGGGCAGAGAATCAGCCCCAGCATTTT. The chain combines TRBV21-1 with TRBJ1-5. TRBV21-1 is reported as a pseudogene. This CDR3 spans 15 amino acids.

Many counts were recorded for this clonotype. The V call is TRBV19, the J call TRBJ2-3, with D possibly TRBD2 on 5 matching bases. Germline-derived CDR1 and CDR2 are LNHDA and SQIVND (reference sequence). Trimming took off 7 bases at V and 5 bases at J, with 16 bases between the two ends. The CDR3 is 14 amino acids. This CDR3 reads CASKPLEGLDTQYF. The CDR3, as DNA: TGTGCCAGTAAGCCCTTAGAGGGATTAGATACGCAGTATTTT.

This clonotype was observed many times. The chain has TRBV18 and TRBJ2-3; TRBD2 agrees at 10 bases. The V segment lost 2 bases and the J segment 4 bases; nucleotides outside the gene matches: 6. Looked up from germline, CDR1 is KGHSH and CDR2 is LQKENI. The CDR3 has 16 amino acids. The CDR3 here is CASSPTLAGTPDTQYF. The CDR3, as DNA: TGTGCCAGCTCACCAACACTAGCGGGAACCCCAGATACGCAGTATTTT.

This clonotype was picked up many times. The V gene is TRBV14, the J gene TRBJ2-1; D is undetermined. The CDR3 is 13 amino acids. Per the germline V gene, CDR1 is SGHDN and CDR2 is FVKESK. V was pared by 3 bases and J by 8 bases, with 11 bases between. The CDR3 sequence is CASSQVVSDEQFF. CDR3 DNA sequence: TGTGCCAGCAGCCAGGTGGTCTCTGATGAGCAGTTCTTC.

This clonotype was counted only a few times. The rearrangement uses TRBV29-1 and TRBJ2-5; the D gene is possibly TRBD1 (6 bases). Germline V gene data show CDR1 as SQVTM and CDR2 as ANQGSEA. Trimming pared 5 bases from V and 2 bases from J, leaving 24 bases between. The CDR3 sequence is 17 residues long. CDR3 region: CSVPTSTRTAYQETQYF. The CDR3 DNA follows: TGCAGCGTTCCAACCTCAACCCGGACAGCTTATCAAGAGACCCAGTACTTC.

This clonotype was detected ten times or more. The V gene is TRBV20-1, the J gene TRBJ2-7; the match to TRBD1 covers 7 bases. The CDR3 loop spans 14 amino acids. With 4 bases clipped from V and 3 bases from J, the junction kept 9 bases outside the gene matches. From germline, CDR1 is DFQATT and CDR2 SNEGSKA (reference sequence). The CDR3 region is CSAKTGTAGYEQYF. In DNA form, the CDR3 reads TGCAGTGCTAAAACCGGGACAGCCGGCTACGAGCAGTACTTC.

The V and J genes are TRBV7-9 and TRBJ1-1; no clear D. Trimming took 5 bases from V and 11 from J, leaving 18 bases between them. The CDR3 runs 13 residues. CDR1 is SEHNR, CDR2 FQNEAQ, per germline (reference sequence). The CDR3 protein is CASSQEPGPGAFF. In nucleotides, the CDR3 is TGTGCCAGCAGCCAGGAGCCGGGCCCCGGGGCTTTCTTT.

This clonotype was detected a few times. The chain has TRBV28 and TRBJ1-1; no clear D gene. CDR3 length: 13 residues. V was shortened by 10 bases and J by 4 bases, with 16 bases between the two germline ends. Germline-derived CDR1 and CDR2 are MDHEN and SYDVKM. The CDR3 region has the DNA TGTGCCATAGCGGGGTCGTTGGGCACTGAAGCTTTCTTT. Amino acid sequence: CAIAGSLGTEAFF.

In the case of this clonotype: Germline is not matched at one junction end, which may reflect a read error. The V and J genes are TRBV28 and TRBJ1-2; TRBD1 agrees at 7 bases. Germline V gene sequence: CDR1 MDHEN, CDR2 SYDVKM. CDR3 length equals 15 residues. The CDR3 sequence is CACSLEGAANYGYTF. CDR3 sequence (DNA): TGTGCCTGCAGTTTAGAGGGGGCAGCTAACTATGGCTACACCTTC.

Comments on this clonotype: The CDR3 end shows no conserved phenylalanine or tryptophan, and so a read error is likely. The chain carries TRBV19 and TRBJ2-1, with 8 bases fitting TRBD2. V trimming: 2 bases; J trimming: 0 bases; junction bases outside the gene matches: 3. CDR1 and CDR2 from the germline V gene are LNHDA and SQIVND (reference sequence). This CDR3 is 16 amino acids long. The CDR3: CASSITSGSSYNEQFL. The CDR3 coding sequence is TGTGCCAGTAGTATAACAAGCGGGAGCTCCTACAATGAGCAGTTCCTC.